Sequencing of this TCR beta chain was carried out in a study of blood T cell repertoires in COVID-19. At the level of the study: Whether acute or convalescent, the COVID-19 samples came from the United States, Italy and Spain. The cDNA or gDNA used as material had been derived from T cells, B-cell-depleted T cells, or PBMCs.

In the study's own analysis: Using reference gene primer amplification, nucleated cell counts were estimated. TCRdb's table, derived via immunoSEQ multiplex PCR, lists solely in-frame clones and lacks some. V and J calls and clone size are given by that table; D and trimming were obtained from the DNA. The table lists over 50,000 clones, around 77% of them singletons. This clone was recorded a few times. Trimming took 0 bases from V and 2 from J, leaving 5 bases between them. Germline loops: CDR1 SGHDT, CDR2 YYEEEE. CDR3 length: 14 residues. Seattle researchers signed up patients amid active infection and tracked them longitudinally.

What was sequenced was peripheral blood. The sequence was collected from a woman aged 70-85 years with COVID-19, enrolled during active disease. This chain connects TRBV5-6 to TRBJ2-2; D unclear. The CDR3 nucleotides are TGTGCCAGCAGCTTGGGACTCAACACCGGGGAGCTGTTTTTT. Amino acid sequence: CASSLGLNTGELFF.